The subject of this entry is one TCR beta chain. Its binding antigen is unknown. The record has no base qualities; no much larger clone is one base away. Whole blood was collected in K2EDTA tubes by collaborating institutions according to the institutions' own protocols. For TCRbeta analysis, collaborators shipped samples in one of three forms: frozen whole blood, isolated PBMCs, or DNA extracted from either of those sample types. V and J are truncated by 7 bases and 1 base respectively, leaving an intervening sequence of 19 bases. The CDR3 holds 16 amino acids from the cysteine to the phenylalanine. Of all the DNA, just the CDR3 is kept, 48 bases in frame from base 1. According to the germline V gene (reference sequence), CDR1 reads LNHDA and CDR2 reads SQIVND. This entry belongs to a study of blood T cell repertoires in COVID-19 (dated by TCRdb to the early 2020s). About the investigation overall: The collaborator samples originated in the United States, Italy and Spain and spanned the acute and convalescent phases of COVID-19. The prospective study material was composed of cDNA or gDNA derived from T cells, B-cell-depleted T cells, or PBMCs. Deeply sampled blood TCRbeta repertoires from subjects exposed to, actively infected with, or recovered from COVID-19 were included in the dataset. The repertoires were released in a freely available public database intended as a resource for research on the immune response to SARS-CoV-2. Samples came from the ongoing ImmuneRACE study (first 160 participants) plus 1,254 subjects from 6 global collaborators. A de-identified subject ID, COVID-19 status, age in years and sex were almost always included in the sample metadata. Where HLA class I and class II types were available, the types were taken from metadata supplied by the sample provider, not from assay-based typing. Paper-wide results and their limitations: How much clinical and demographic metadata was included differed by source and by participant, and the metadata was provided uncurated.

The immunoSEQ Assay, a bias-controlled multiplex PCR, was used to amplify TCRbeta CDR3 regions from genomic DNA. As for how the authors treated the data: The number of nucleated cells in each sample was estimated from the amplification of reference gene primers within the assay. Sequence reads were collapsed and filtered to measure the absolute abundance of every unique TCRbeta CDR3 rearrangement. For each sample, productive Simpson clonality was calculated as the square root of Simpson's diversity index across productive rearrangements. Entries here come from immuneACCESS through TCRdb and include only in-frame sequences with V and J called. Some clones fail to appear in such tables; in the studies checked, an unresolved V gene covers under half of the shortfall, and the cause of the remainder is unknown. V, J and clone size derive from that table, while D and trimming were established from the DNA sequence. In this sample the table shows 100,000 or so clones, over 75% of which occur a single time. Around 10% of the sample rests with the top ten.

The V and J segments used are TRBV19 and TRBJ1-1; TRBD1 is perhaps the D gene, given 6 matching bases. Sample: peripheral blood. The origin of this receptor is a young woman with acute or convalescent COVID-19. The DNA sequence is TGTGCCAGTAAAGTTCTGACAGGCCGAAGGAACACTGAAGCTTTCTTT. Its protein is CASKVLTGRRNTEAFF.